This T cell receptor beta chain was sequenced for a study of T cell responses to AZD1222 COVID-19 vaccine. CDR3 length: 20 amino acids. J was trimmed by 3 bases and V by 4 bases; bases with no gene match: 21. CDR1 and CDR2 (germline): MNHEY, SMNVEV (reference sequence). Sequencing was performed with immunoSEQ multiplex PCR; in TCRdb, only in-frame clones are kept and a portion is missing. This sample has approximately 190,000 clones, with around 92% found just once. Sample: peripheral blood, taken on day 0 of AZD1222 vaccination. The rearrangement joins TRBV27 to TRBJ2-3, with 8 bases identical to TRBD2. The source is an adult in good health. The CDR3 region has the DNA TGTGCCAGCAGTTCCACTCCTCCTTTCCGACGGGGGGGCAGGACAGATACGCAGTATTTT. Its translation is CASSSTPPFRRGGRTDTQYF.